Presented here are 28 T cell receptor beta chains from one specimen sequenced in a study of T-cell reconstitution after alpha-beta-depleted transplantation in children. Unique molecular identifiers were used to barcode this TCRbeta library. TCRdb reanalysed the PCR reads using MiXCR and keeps one entry per CDR3 protein. The data contain about 200,000 distinct CDR3 sequences, about 7% of them seen just once; the ten biggest clones take up around 5%. Sequencing used PBMCs, obtained before TCRalphabeta/CD19-depleted stem cell transplant. The origin of the receptors is a boy aged 2 to 10 with acute lymphoblastic leukemia, due to receive a stem cell transplant.

This clonotype was seen ten or more times. This sequence joins TRBV5-1 and TRBJ2-2; D not resolved. The CDR3 sequence is 16 residues long. Germline V CDR1 and CDR2: SGHRS, YFSETQ. Trimming stripped 0 bases from V and 6 bases from J, with 15 bases between. As DNA, the CDR3 is TGCGCCAGCAGCTTGGTTTCGTTTGTAGCACCCGGGGAGCTGTTTTTT. Its translation is CASSLVSFVAPGELFF.

This clonotype was seen at least ten times. The rearrangement joins TRBV7-9 to TRBJ2-7; weak D call: TRBD2 (6 bases). The V end was cut by 5 bases, the J end by 3 bases, with 14 bases between. The CDR3 spans 14 residues. Germline V gives CDR1 SEHNR, CDR2 FQNEAQ (reference sequence). The CDR3: CASSPTSSGYEQYF. The CDR3 bases are TGTGCCAGCAGCCCGACTAGTTCCGGCTACGAGCAGTACTTC.

This clonotype has at least ten counts. The J gene is TRBJ1-1, the V gene TRBV12-3 or TRBV12-4; D is ambiguous. Trimming took off 5 bases at V and 5 bases at J, with 9 bases between the two ends. The CDR3 is 12 amino acids. CDR3 residues: CASSEPGTEAFF. Here the CDR3 DNA reads TGTGCCAGCAGTGAACCTGGAACTGAAGCTTTCTTT.

This CDR3 is CASSYGQGGRETQYF. In nucleotides, the CDR3 is TGTGCCAGCAGTTACGGACAGGGAGGCCGAGAGACCCAGTACTTC. This chain connects TRBV7-7 to TRBJ2-5; TRBD1 aligns across 8 bases. The junction had 10 bases not matched to a gene; V was cut back by 6 bases and J by 4 bases. CDR3 size: 15 residues. CDR1 is SSHAT, CDR2 FNYEAQ, per germline (reference sequence). Full variable domain (rest looked up from reference TRBV7-7 and TRBJ2-5): GAGVSQSPRYKVTKRGQDVTLRCDPISSHATLYWYQQALGQGPEFLTYFNYEAQPDKSGLPSDRFSAERPEGSISTLTIQRTEQRDSAMYRCASSYGQGGRETQYFGPGTRLLVL.

This clonotype was observed many times. V usage is TRBV12-3 or TRBV12-4 and J usage is TRBJ2-7; 8 bases match TRBD1. V lost 6 bases and J lost 6; bases outside the gene matches: 16. The CDR3 totals 16 residues. In DNA, the CDR3 is TGTGCCAGCAGACCTGCCCCGGGGCAGGGGGCCTCCGAGCAGTACTTC. Its protein product is CASRPAPGQGASEQYF.

There are many counts of this clonotype. This sequence joins TRBV7-6 and TRBJ2-1; D not resolved. This CDR3 has 15 amino acids. Looked up from germline, CDR1 is SGHVS and CDR2 is FNYEAQ. Trimming removed 6 bases from V and 5 bases from J, with 17 bases in between. The CDR3 coding sequence is TGTGCCAGCAGTAACAGTGCCCATTCCCACAATGAGCAGTTCTTC. Translating it yields CASSNSAHSHNEQFF.

This clonotype appeared many times. The chain employs TRBV28 and TRBJ2-1; no reliable D call. CDR1 is MDHEN, CDR2 SYDVKM, per germline. With 4 bases removed from V and 0 bases from J, the gap between germline ends came to 22 bases. The CDR3 spans 19 residues. The CDR3 DNA reads as TGTGCCAGCAGTTCCCAGCCATACTACCCCAGGAGCTCCTACAATGAGCAGTTCTTC. It translates to CASSSQPYYPRSSYNEQFF.

This clonotype has a count of ten or more. The CDR3 DNA sequence: TGTGCCAGCAGGGCTGTAGGGGAAGAGTTCTATGGCTACACCTTC. Encoded protein: CASRAVGEEFYGYTF. The V gene is TRBV28, the J gene TRBJ1-2, with a tentative D call TRBD1 (5 bases). This CDR3 has 15 residues. The ends were cut back, 6 bases at V and 4 bases at J, with 18 bases in the middle. The germline CDR1 and CDR2 sequences are MDHEN and SYDVKM.

This clonotype showed up many times. The chain carries TRBV28 and TRBJ1-1, with D perhaps matching TRBD1 (5 bases). V lost 2 bases and J 0 bases, leaving 10 bases between the germline ends. Per the germline V gene, CDR1 is MDHEN and CDR2 is SYDVKM. The CDR3 has 15 amino acids. CDR3 in amino acids: CASSLGAALNTEAFF. CDR3 in DNA: TGTGCCAGCAGTTTAGGGGCAGCATTGAACACTGAAGCTTTCTTT.

This clonotype was recorded many times. The CDR3 DNA is TGTGCCACCAGTGGTGGACAGAAGGCCGGGGAGCTGTTTTTT. As protein: CATSGGQKAGELFF. V usage is TRBV24-1 and J usage is TRBJ2-2, with D possibly being TRBD1 (6 bases). Between the trimmed V and J ends, which lost 5 bases and 6 bases, there was a span of 12 bases. The CDR3 has 14 amino acids. Per the germline V gene, CDR1 is KGHDR and CDR2 is SFDVKD.

In its sample, this clonotype was seen many times. The gene calls are TRBV18 and TRBJ2-7, with TRBD1 as a possible D gene (6 bases). V was pared by 1 base and J by 0 bases, with 13 bases between. Germline loops: CDR1 KGHSH, CDR2 LQKENI. This CDR3 spans 16 amino acids. CDR3 nucleotides: TGTGCCAGCTCACCACTTCCCACAGGGAGCTCCTACGAGCAGTACTTC. Translating gives CASSPLPTGSSYEQYF.

This clonotype was seen at least ten times. V usage is TRBV12-5 and J usage is TRBJ2-1; 8 bases fit TRBD2. The germline gives CDR1 LGHNT, CDR2 FRNRAP. Trimming removed 1 base from V and 0 bases from J; junction bases left unmatched: 5. The CDR3 covers 17 residues. The CDR3 region is CASGLAGGPSSYNEQFF. The CDR3 DNA sequence: TGTGCTAGTGGTTTGGCGGGAGGGCCGAGCTCCTACAATGAGCAGTTCTTC.

CDR3 amino acids: CASSLGGSIGNEQFF. The CDR3 DNA is TGCGCCAGCAGTCTAGGCGGGAGTATCGGCAATGAGCAGTTCTTC. This chain links TRBV10-1 with TRBJ2-1; 7 nucleotides line up with TRBD2. Unmatched junction bases numbered 10, after V lost 5 bases and J lost 6 bases. In germline, CDR1 is WNHNN, CDR2 SYGVQD (reference sequence). The CDR3 extends over 15 amino acids.

This clonotype was counted ten times or more. This chain connects TRBV7-2 to TRBJ2-3, with 8 positions matching TRBD2. Trimming took 5 bases from V and 7 from J; bases not matched to a gene: 5. Germline assignment: CDR1 SGHTA and CDR2 FQGNSA. There are 13 residues in the CDR3. Written as DNA, the CDR3 is TGTGCCAGCAGCATTAGCGGGATTAATACGCAGTATTTT. Translated, it gives CASSISGINTQYF.

This clonotype was recorded at least ten times. The chain employs TRBV9 and TRBJ2-5; D call uncertain. The CDR3 runs to 12 residues. CDR1 and CDR2 (germline): SGDLS, YYNGEE. Between the trimmed V and J ends, which lost 0 bases and 7 bases, there was a span of 7 bases. CDR3 nucleotide sequence: TGTGCCAGCAGCGTAGTGGAAGGGACCCAGTACTTC. It specifies CASSVVEGTQYF. Using reference TRBV9 and TRBJ2-5 for the parts outside the CDR3, the full variable domain is DSGVTQTPKHLITATGQRVTLRCSPRSGDLSVYWYQQSLDQGLQFLIQYYNGEERAKGNILERFSAQQFPDLHSELNLSSLELGDSALYFCASSVVEGTQYFGPGTRLLVL.

V usage is TRBV4-1 and J usage is TRBJ2-5; a possible D gene is TRBD2 (5 bases). The CDR3 contains 15 residues. Deletions cut 1 base from V and 5 bases from J, with 14 bases between. Germline CDR1 MGHRA, CDR2 YSYEKL. The CDR3 bases are TGCGCCAGCAGCCAAGTCGGTACCTCGGGGGAGACCCAGTACTTC. It translates to CASSQVGTSGETQYF.

This clonotype has ten or more counts. V usage is TRBV5-1 and J usage is TRBJ2-7; D gene unclear. This CDR3 contains 10 residues. Trimming removed 2 bases from V and 6 bases from J, with 3 bases in between. The V gene's germline CDR1 is SGHRS and CDR2 YFSETQ. The CDR3 loop is CASSFPEQYF. In DNA form, the CDR3 reads TGCGCCAGCAGCTTTCCCGAGCAGTACTTC.

The chain combines TRBV12-3 or TRBV12-4 with TRBJ2-5, with D unresolved. CDR3 length: 14 amino acids. V lost 3 bases and J lost 3, with 11 bases in between. Here the CDR3 DNA reads TGTGCCAGCAGTTTTTCTGGACCCGAAGAGACCCAGTACTTC. Amino acids: CASSFSGPEETQYF.

This clonotype has more than one count but fewer than ten. The V gene is TRBV7-9, the J gene TRBJ2-2; TRBD2 might be the D (7 bases). The V and J ends lost 7 bases and 9 bases respectively, with 15 bases between them. The V gene's germline CDR1 is SEHNR and CDR2 FQNEAQ (reference sequence). This CDR3 has 13 amino acids. The CDR3 DNA reads TGTGCCAGCACCGCGCCGGGGGGCCGGGAGCTGTTTTTT. Translation gives CASTAPGGRELFF. The full variable domain, with the rest looked up from reference TRBV7-9 and TRBJ2-2, is DTGVSQNPRHKITKRGQNVTFRCDPISEHNRLYWYRQTLGQGPEFLTYFQNEAQLEKSRLLSDRFSAERPKGSFSTLEIQRTEQGDSAMYLCASTAPGGRELFFGEGSRLTVL.

This clonotype was observed a handful of times. The chain couples TRBV4-3 to TRBJ1-1; no definite D call. The germline CDR1 and CDR2 sequences are LGHNA and YSLEER. Trimming removed 0 bases at V and 4 bases at J, with 9 bases between. This CDR3 spans 14 amino acids. This CDR3 reads CASSQDASGTEAFF. In nucleotides, the CDR3 is TGCGCCAGCAGCCAAGATGCAAGTGGCACTGAAGCTTTCTTT.

This clonotype has at least ten counts. The CDR3 DNA follows: TGCGCCAGCAGCTTGATCCCAGGGGGGTCAGATACGCAGTATTTT. This codes for CASSLIPGGSDTQYF. V gene TRBV5-1 combines with J gene TRBJ2-3, with a tentative D call TRBD1 (7 bases). The CDR3 is 15 residues long. From germline, CDR1 is SGHRS and CDR2 YFSETQ. V gave up 1 base and J gave up 4 bases, with 13 bases separating them. The complete variable domain, with remaining parts taken from reference TRBV5-1 and TRBJ2-3, reads KAGVTQTPRYLIKTRGQQVTLSCSPISGHRSVSWYQQTPGQGLQFLFEYFSETQRNKGNFPGRFSGRQFSNSRSEMNVSTLELGDSALYLCASSLIPGGSDTQYFGPGTRLTVL.

This clonotype was observed a few times. The gene calls are TRBV9 and TRBJ2-5; tentative D call: TRBD2 (5 bases). Germline loops: CDR1 SGDLS, CDR2 YYNGEE. V lost 4 bases and J lost 4, with 14 bases in between. The CDR3 has 14 residues. For the CDR3, the DNA is TGTGCCAGCAGCTACGGTAATGGAGGAGAGACCCAGTACTTC. Its protein is CASSYGNGGETQYF.

The chain is built from TRBV28 and TRBJ2-3, with 8 bases lining up with TRBD2. The CDR3 extends over 14 amino acids. V dropped 5 bases and J dropped 5; count of bases not matched to a gene: 6. Germline V CDR1 and CDR2: MDHEN, SYDVKM. The CDR3 sequence: CASSQRESGDTQYF. The DNA of the CDR3 is TGTGCCAGCAGTCAGCGGGAGAGTGGAGATACGCAGTATTTT.

This chain links TRBV28 with TRBJ2-7; D possibly matches TRBD1 or TRBD2 (6 bases each). Germline V gene sequence: CDR1 MDHEN, CDR2 SYDVKM. Trimming stripped 1 base from V and 0 bases from J, with 34 bases between. CDR3 size: 23 residues. The CDR3 protein is CASSLFRPGWGAKLIQNSYEQYF. DNA for the CDR3: TGTGCCAGCAGTTTATTTCGCCCGGGCTGGGGGGCGAAGCTCATTCAGAACTCCTACGAGCAGTACTTC.

In this sample, this clonotype turned up a few times. The J gene is TRBJ1-1, the V gene TRBV7-9, with D perhaps matching TRBD1 (5 bases). Trimming removed 1 base at V and 7 bases at J, with 7 bases between. The germline V gene encodes CDR1 SEHNR and CDR2 FQNEAQ (reference sequence). The CDR3 spans 12 residues. The CDR3 DNA is TGTGCCAGCAGCTTAGACAGGCGTGAAGCTTTCTTT. It encodes CASSLDRREAFF.

This clonotype was observed at least ten times. V is TRBV28 and J is TRBJ2-7, with 8 bases fitting TRBD1. Unmatched junction bases numbered 7, after V lost 3 bases and J lost 3 bases. Germline CDR1 reads MDHEN; CDR2 reads SYDVKM. The CDR3 contains 15 residues. CDR3 amino acids: CASSFPRRGLYEQYF. In nucleotides, the CDR3 is TGTGCCAGCAGTTTCCCCCGCAGGGGGCTCTACGAGCAGTACTTC.

This clonotype was counted at least ten times. V and J are TRBV12-3 or TRBV12-4 and TRBJ2-7; D is undetermined. There are 12 residues in the CDR3. V was trimmed by 7 bases and J by 4 bases, leaving 11 bases between them. The CDR3 sequence is CASTPGSYEQYF. The CDR3, as DNA: TGTGCCAGCACCCCCGGTAGTTACGAGCAGTACTTC.

This clonotype occurred many times. The V gene is TRBV3-1, the J gene TRBJ2-1, with D unclear. Per germline, CDR1 LGHDT and CDR2 YNNKEL (reference sequence). CDR3 length: 15 residues. The V end lost 4 bases, the J end lost 2 bases, and 12 bases lay between the germline ends. The CDR3 DNA follows: TGTGCCAGCAGCCGTTGGGCCGAAGCCTACAATGAGCAGTTCTTC. Its protein is CASSRWAEAYNEQFF.